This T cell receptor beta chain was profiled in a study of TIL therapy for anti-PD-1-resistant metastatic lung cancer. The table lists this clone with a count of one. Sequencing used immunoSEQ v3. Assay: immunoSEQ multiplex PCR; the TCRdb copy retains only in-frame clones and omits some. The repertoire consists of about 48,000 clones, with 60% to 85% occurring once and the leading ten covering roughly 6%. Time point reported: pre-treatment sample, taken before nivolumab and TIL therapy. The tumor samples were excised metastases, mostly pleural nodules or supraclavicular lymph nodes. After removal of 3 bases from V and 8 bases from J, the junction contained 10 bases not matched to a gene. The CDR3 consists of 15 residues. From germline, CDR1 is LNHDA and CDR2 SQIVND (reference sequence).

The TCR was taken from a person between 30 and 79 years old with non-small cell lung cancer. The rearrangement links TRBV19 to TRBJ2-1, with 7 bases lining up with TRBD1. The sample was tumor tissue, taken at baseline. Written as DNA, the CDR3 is TGTGCCAGTAGTATTGGGCAGCTCCAGGGGGATGAGCAGTTCTTC. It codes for CASSIGQLQGDEQFF.